The subject of this entry is one T cell receptor (beta chain). These data come from a study of T-cell memory formation after mild COVID-19. In TCRdb, the 5' RACE reads were re-called with MiXCR into one record per CDR3 protein. Seen here are around 450,000 distinct CDR3 sequences, around 20% observed once, and the top ten hold more than 8%. In germline, CDR1 is LGHDT, CDR2 YNNKEL (reference sequence). CDR3 length: 11 amino acids. V lost 6 bases and J 8 bases, leaving 10 bases between the germline ends. Sequenced material: PBMCs or a T cell subset sorted from them (not recorded which). This receptor was identified in an adult woman who had mild COVID-19 (a few samples of this study predate the infection). Cell type and time point are not known. The chain joins TRBV3-1 to TRBJ1-1, with D possibly matching TRBD1 (5 bases). The CDR3 DNA is TGTGCCAGCAGTGGGGGTTTGGAAGCTTTCTTT. Protein sequence: CASSGGLEAFF. The full variable domain, rest sourced from reference TRBV3-1 and TRBJ1-1, is DTAVSQTPKYLVTQMGNDKSIKCEQNLGHDTMYWYKQDSKKFLKIMFSYNNKELIINETVPNRFSPKSPDKAHLNLHINSLELGDSAVYFCASSGGLEAFFGQGTRLTVV.